A selection of T cell receptor beta chains follows, all from one sample in a study of shared clonotypes between healthy human individuals. Sequencing used immunoSEQ multiplex PCR; TCRdb keeps in-frame clones, though not all of them. The repertoire holds a few million clones, with 80% to 95% as singletons. Sequencing was carried out using naive CD4+ T cells from PBMCs. All receptors derive from a man younger than 35 in good health. Some clones in this sample may be carry-over from other donors' samples. Both conserved end residues are part of each CDR3. D genes are given only for firm matches. Clone sizes are given selectively: once, few, many, or a class where the clone is expanded.

clone_size j_call d_call v_call cdr3_nt cdr3_aa
NA TRBJ2-7 NA TRBV6-1 TGTGCCAGCAGTGACAGGGGTCGGAACGAGCAGTACTTC CASSDRGRNEQYF
NA TRBJ2-3 NA TRBV29-1 TGCAGCACCCGAGGGATCCAAAAGGGGGATACGCAGTATTTT CSTRGIQKGDTQYF
NA TRBJ1-2 NA TRBV5-6 TGTGCCAGCAGTGCTGACAGGCGATATGGCTACACCTTC CASSADRRYGYTF
NA TRBJ2-3 TRBD2 TRBV30 TGTGCCTGGGGAATCGGGCTAGCGGGACCCACAGATACGCAGTATTTT CAWGIGLAGPTDTQYF
NA TRBJ2-7 TRBD1 TRBV29-1 TGCAGCGTTCCCGAAGGGGACAGGGTAGCTTACGAGCAGTACTTC CSVPEGDRVAYEQYF
NA TRBJ2-3 TRBD2 TRBV5-1 TGCGCCAGCAAACCTAGCGGGAATGGAGATACGCAGTATTTT CASKPSGNGDTQYF
once TRBJ2-2 NA TRBV7-3 TGTGCCAGCAGCTCCGGACTATTCGCCGGGGAGCTGTTTTTT CASSSGLFAGELFF
NA TRBJ2-5 TRBD2 TRBV5-4 TGTGCCAGCAGCCAGACTAGCGGGGACCAAGAGACCCAGTACTTC CASSQTSGDQETQYF
NA TRBJ2-1 TRBD2 TRBV7-3 TGTGCCAGCAGCTTAACGTCTGCGGGAGATGAGCAGTTCTTC CASSLTSAGDEQFF
NA TRBJ2-7 NA TRBV7-8 TGTGCCAGCAGCTTAGAGGGGAGCTCCTACGAGCAGTACTTC CASSLEGSSYEQYF
NA TRBJ1-2 TRBD1 TRBV19 TGTGCCAGTAGTACAGCGGGGACAGGGAACTATGGCTACACCTTC CASSTAGTGNYGYTF
NA TRBJ1-5 NA TRBV5-1 TGCGCCAGCAGCTCGTTTGGGGCACCGGAGCCCCAGCATTTT CASSSFGAPEPQHF
NA TRBJ1-5 TRBD1 TRBV4-2 TGTGCCAGCAGCCAAGGGGGACAGGGGCGACGAGGGACCCAGCATTTT CASSQGGQGRRGTQHF
once TRBJ2-1 NA TRBV18 TGTGCCAGCTCACCACCGGGCTACCTCGGTCGTAAGCTAGCCTACAATGAGCAGTTCTTC CASSPPGYLGRKLAYNEQFF
NA TRBJ2-7 NA TRBV5-1 TGCGCCAGCAGCCGGGACTCGAGCTCCTACGAGCAGTACTTC CASSRDSSSYEQYF
NA TRBJ2-5 NA TRBV5-1 TGCGCCAGCAGCTTAGACCCGGGCGGTCAAGAGACCCAGTACTTC CASSLDPGGQETQYF
NA TRBJ2-2 NA TRBV28 TGTGCCAGCAGTATTCCCGGGACTTCGAACACCGGGGAGCTGTTTTTT CASSIPGTSNTGELFF
NA TRBJ1-1 TRBD1 TRBV5-1 TGCGCCAGCAGTCCTGGGGGACAGGGGGCCGAAATGAACACTGAAGCTTTCTTT CASSPGGQGAEMNTEAFF
NA TRBJ1-5 NA TRBV6-6 TGTGCCAGCAGCCACGGAGGGGGGAGCGATCAGCCCCAGCATTTT CASSHGGGSDQPQHF
NA TRBJ2-5 NA TRBV9 TGTGCCAGCAGCGTAGGCCCGCAAGAGACCCAGTACTTC CASSVGPQETQYF
NA TRBJ1-3 NA TRBV30 TGTGCCTGGAGTAAGACCCAAGGGGTGGATTGGGGAAACACCATATATTTT CAWSKTQGVDWGNTIYF
NA TRBJ2-1 NA TRBV19 TGTGCCAGTAGTATGCGAGGCGACAATGAGCAGTTCTTC CASSMRGDNEQFF
once TRBJ2-2 NA TRBV7-3 TGTGCCAGCAGCTTTTTTGAAACCGGGGAGCTGTTTTTT CASSFFETGELFF
NA TRBJ2-3 TRBD1 TRBV18 TGTGCCAGCTCACTGGGACAGGTGGGCACAGATACGCAGTATTTT CASSLGQVGTDTQYF
NA TRBJ2-5 TRBD1 TRBV19 TGTGCCAGTAGTATATCCCAGGGGGATTGGGAGACCCAGTACTTC CASSISQGDWETQYF
NA TRBJ2-7 NA TRBV7-9 TGTGCCAGCAGCCAACCTGCCCAAGGTGGGATCTACGAGCAGTACTTC CASSQPAQGGIYEQYF
NA TRBJ2-7 TRBD2 TRBV18 TGTGCCAGCTCACCACTCAGCGGGAGCCAGGACGAGCAGTACTTC CASSPLSGSQDEQYF
NA TRBJ2-1 TRBD2 TRBV28 TGTGCCAGCGGCGGGGGCTCCTACAATGAGCAGTTCTTC CASGGGSYNEQFF
NA TRBJ2-3 NA TRBV29-1 TGCAGCGTAAGACAGTCCCCCACAGATACGCAGTATTTT CSVRQSPTDTQYF
NA TRBJ2-7 TRBD1 TRBV13 TGTGCCAGCAGCTTCAGGGACAGGGGCCTCAAGCAGTACTTC CASSFRDRGLKQYF
NA TRBJ1-2 TRBD1 TRBV27 TGTGCCAGCAGTTTATCGCCAGGGGGCTCAAACTATGGCTACACCTTC CASSLSPGGSNYGYTF
NA TRBJ2-1 NA TRBV4-2 TGTGCCAGCAGCCACTACTCCGGGGATGAGCAGTTCTTC CASSHYSGDEQFF
NA TRBJ2-2 NA TRBV7-3 TGTGCCAGCAGCTTAGTCGGTGGCACCCAGAACACCGGGGAGCTGTTTTTT CASSLVGGTQNTGELFF